These 29 T cell receptor beta chains originate from one sample sequenced in a study of CD8+ T cells in alopecia areata. Investigators isolated RNA and reverse transcribed it into cDNA to act as the sequencing template. Some clones are missing from TCRdb's copy, which holds only in-frame ones; the method was immunoSEQ multiplex PCR. Of 45,000 to 60,000 clones listed, over 95% were seen once; the top ten hold around 25%. The material sequenced was CD8+ T cells sorted from blood, taken at week 0. Receptor source: a human donor with alopecia areata.

The chain uses TRBV7-9 and TRBJ2-7; 8 nucleotides match TRBD1. The J segment lost 0 bases and the V segment lost 4 bases, leaving 8 bases of the junction unmatched. This CDR3 comprises 16 residues. CDR1 is SEHNR and CDR2 is FQNEAQ in the germline V gene (reference sequence). The CDR3 is CASSSKRTGTSYEQYF. In nucleotides, the CDR3 is TGTGCCAGCAGCTCAAAGAGGACAGGGACCTCCTACGAGCAGTACTTC.

To note about this clone: One end of the junction does not line up with germline, which may come from a read error. V usage is TRBV4-3 and J usage is TRBJ2-7, with 7 nucleotides matching TRBD1. This CDR3 is built from 13 residues. CDR1 is LGHNA, CDR2 YSLEER, per germline. CDR3 nucleotides: TGCGCCAGCAGCCTGATAGGACAGGACGAGCAGTGCTTC. It codes for CASSLIGQDEQCF.

The chain employs TRBV4-2 and TRBJ1-1; no definite D call. The CDR3 is 13 amino acids. Germline V lookup: CDR1 LGHNA, CDR2 YNFKEQ. V shed 4 bases and J shed 6 bases, with 12 bases lying between them. The CDR3 bases are TGTGCCAGCAGCCGAACAACTGGCGCTGAAGCTTTCTTT. This sequence encodes CASSRTTGAEAFF.

In this sample, this clone turned up once. The rearrangement links TRBV7-9 to TRBJ2-5; TRBD1 agrees at 9 bases. The CDR3 extends over 15 amino acids. The V segment lost 4 bases and the J segment 1 base; nucleotides outside the gene matches: 4. Germline lookup yields CDR1 SEHNR and CDR2 FQNEAQ (reference sequence). The CDR3: CASSSDRGLQETQYF. The CDR3 nucleotides are TGTGCCAGCAGCTCGGACAGGGGCCTCCAAGAGACCCAGTACTTC.

The rearrangement joins TRBV4-3 to TRBJ1-5, with D possibly TRBD1 on 5 matching bases. V shed 0 bases and J shed 4 bases, with 13 bases lying between them. Germline lookup yields CDR1 LGHNA and CDR2 YSLEER. This CDR3 region has 16 residues. This chain's CDR3 is CASSQDRGRTNQPQHF. The CDR3 nucleotides are TGCGCCAGCAGCCAAGATCGGGGACGGACTAATCAGCCCCAGCATTTT.

This rearrangement joins TRBV27 to TRBJ2-3; 10 bases are shared with TRBD2. The germline V gene encodes CDR1 MNHEY and CDR2 SMNVEV (reference sequence). This CDR3 is built from 15 residues. J gave up 4 bases and V 7 bases, and 8 bases lay outside the gene matches. The CDR3 DNA reads as TGTGCCAGCAACACACTAGCGGGACCTCCAGATACGCAGTATTTT. Translated: CASNTLAGPPDTQYF.

The V call is TRBV5-6, the J call TRBJ1-1; 7 bases match TRBD1. J was trimmed by 12 bases and V by 0 bases; bases with no gene match: 11. Germline V gene data show CDR1 as SGHDT and CDR2 as YYEEEE. This CDR3 contains 14 residues. The CDR3 DNA is TGTGCCAGCAGCTTGGGGACAGGTGCGAGTGGTACTTTCTTT. Protein product: CASSLGTGASGTFF. The full variable domain, with the rest looked up from reference TRBV5-6 and TRBJ1-1, is DAGVTQSPTHLIKTRGQQVTLRCSPKSGHDTVSWYQQALGQGPQFIFQYYEEEERQRGNFPDRFSGHQFPNYSSELNVNALLLGDSALYLCASSLGTGASGTFFGQGTRLTVV.

This chain connects TRBV27 to TRBJ2-7; maybe TRBD2 (5 bases). The CDR3 length is 14 residues. CDR1 MNHEY and CDR2 SMNVEV come from the germline V gene (reference sequence). V lost 1 base and J 3 bases, leaving 10 bases between the germline ends. The DNA of the CDR3 is TGTGCCAGCAGTTTATGGGCGGGCCACTACGAGCAGTACTTC. As protein: CASSLWAGHYEQYF.

This sequence joins TRBV7-8 and TRBJ2-3; D assignment may be TRBD1 or TRBD2 (6 bases each). Germline V CDR1 and CDR2: SGHVS, FQNEAQ. V lost 4 bases and J lost 7, with 15 bases in between. The CDR3 length is 14 residues. This chain's CDR3 is CASSYIVGGYTQYF. CDR3 coding DNA: TGTGCCAGCAGCTACATAGTGGGGGGCTATACGCAGTATTTT. Using reference TRBV7-8 and TRBJ2-3 for the parts outside the CDR3, the full variable domain is GAGVSQSPRYKVAKRGQDVALRCDPISGHVSLFWYQQALGQGPEFLTYFQNEAQLDKSGLPSDRFFAERPEGSVSTLKIQRTQQEDSAVYLCASSYIVGGYTQYFGPGTRLTVL.

This chain uses TRBV19 with TRBJ2-1; weak D call: TRBD1 (5 bases). The germline CDR1 and CDR2 sequences are LNHDA and SQIVND (reference sequence). With 10 bases removed from V and 0 bases from J, the gap between germline ends came to 16 bases. This CDR3 spans 15 amino acids. The chain's CDR3 is CATASRGNSYNEQFF. DNA of the CDR3: TGTGCCACCGCAAGTAGGGGTAACTCCTACAATGAGCAGTTCTTC.

The rearrangement joins TRBV11-1 to TRBJ2-3; TRBD1 is a possible D gene (6 bases). The CDR3 extends over 12 amino acids. The germline V and J ends were trimmed by 3 bases and 7 bases, with 8 bases remaining between them. Germline V gene lookup returns CDR1 SGHAT and CDR2 FQDESV (reference sequence). The CDR3 spells CASSLDSYTQYF. In DNA form, the CDR3 reads TGTGCCAGCAGCTTGGACAGCTATACGCAGTATTTT.

The CDR3 sequence is CASSPKPGLAYNEQFF. For the CDR3, the DNA is TGTGCCAGCAGCCCCAAACCGGGACTAGCTTACAATGAGCAGTTCTTC. The V call is TRBV7-9, the J call TRBJ2-1, with 9 bases aligning to TRBD2. CDR3 length: 16 residues. The ends lost 5 bases at V and 4 bases at J; junction bases unmatched: 9. Germline loops: CDR1 SEHNR, CDR2 FQNEAQ (reference sequence).

J is TRBJ2-5 and V is TRBV25-1; the match to TRBD2 covers 7 bases. The junction had 6 bases not matched to a gene; V was cut back by 1 base and J by 7 bases. CDR3 length: 14 residues. Germline V gene sequence: CDR1 MGHDK, CDR2 SYGVNS. The chain's CDR3 is CASSEWGGGGTQYF. The CDR3 bases are TGTGCCAGCAGTGAATGGGGCGGGGGAGGGACCCAGTACTTC.

The chain employs TRBV29-1 and TRBJ2-5; D could derive from TRBD1 or TRBD2 (6 bases each). The V end was cut by 2 bases, the J end by 3 bases, with 13 bases between. Germline lookup yields CDR1 SQVTM and CDR2 ANQGSEA. This CDR3 contains 14 residues. CDR3 region: CSVEPGAEEETQYF. Here the CDR3 DNA reads TGCAGCGTTGAACCGGGGGCTGAGGAAGAGACCCAGTACTTC.

The rearrangement uses TRBV9 and TRBJ2-2; D call uncertain. The V end was cut by 3 bases, the J end by 3 bases, with 3 bases between. CDR1 is SGDLS, CDR2 YYNGEE, per germline. This CDR3 is built from 12 residues. The CDR3 sequence: CASSAYTGELFF. The CDR3 coding sequence is TGTGCCAGCAGCGCCTACACCGGGGAGCTGTTTTTT.

The chain links TRBV5-6 to TRBJ1-1; D not resolved. Trimming removed 4 bases at V and 4 bases at J, with 14 bases between. The CDR3 is 14 amino acids. Germline lookup yields CDR1 SGHDT and CDR2 YYEEEE. Here the CDR3 reads CASSVSLGRTEAFF. CDR3 in DNA: TGTGCCAGCAGCGTGAGCTTGGGTCGCACTGAAGCTTTCTTT.

This clone is a singleton in its sample. This chain uses TRBV29-1 with TRBJ1-2; no clear D. CDR1 SQVTM and CDR2 ANQGSEA come from the germline V gene. Between the trimmed V and J ends, which lost 3 bases and 2 bases, there was a span of 10 bases. The CDR3 loop spans 13 amino acids. CDR3 sequence: CSVDTGDNYGYTF. CDR3 DNA sequence: TGCAGCGTTGATACTGGAGACAACTATGGCTACACCTTC.

This sequence joins TRBV5-5 and TRBJ2-7; 7 bases agree with TRBD1. The CDR3 sequence is 14 residues long. V lost 2 bases and J lost 1; bases outside the gene matches: 3. Germline CDR1 SGHKS, CDR2 YYEKEE (reference sequence). CDR3 loop: CASSFYRGSYEQYF. CDR3 coding DNA: TGTGCCAGCAGCTTCTACAGGGGTTCCTACGAGCAGTACTTC.

The rearrangement links TRBV5-1 to TRBJ2-5, with 13 bases lining up with TRBD2. From germline, CDR1 is SGHRS and CDR2 YFSETQ. The ends lost 4 bases at V and 5 bases at J; junction bases unmatched: 5. The CDR3 totals 15 residues. CDR3 DNA sequence: TGCGCCAGCAGCCCTCAGACTAGCGGGGGGGAGACCCAGTACTTC. It is translated as CASSPQTSGGETQYF.

Of note for this clone: A much larger clonotype is one base distant, so this may be a read error. Other DNA sequences from this sample encode an identical CDR3 as well. This chain connects TRBV6-4 to TRBJ2-1, with TRBD2 matching 8 bases. Germline V CDR1 and CDR2: MRHNA, SNTAGT. After removal of 4 bases from V and 6 bases from J, the junction contained 8 bases not matched to a gene. The CDR3 spans 15 residues. The CDR3 is CASSGDGGAGNEQFF. In DNA form, the CDR3 reads TGTGCCAGCAGTGGTGACGGGGGGGCGGGCAATGAGCAGTTCTTC.

The chain carries TRBV6-5 and TRBJ2-7; weak D call: TRBD1 (5 bases). Trimming took 0 bases from V and 3 from J, leaving 6 bases between them. The length of the CDR3 is 13 residues. Germline CDR1 and CDR2: MNHEY and SVGAGI. The CDR3 DNA is TGTGCCAGCAGTTACTCTCAGGGCTACGAGCAGTACTTC. This gives the protein CASSYSQGYEQYF.

V gene TRBV7-6 combines with J gene TRBJ2-5, with no clear D. The CDR3 extends over 13 amino acids. Looked up from germline, CDR1 is SGHVS and CDR2 is FNYEAQ. Trimming stripped 8 bases from V and 0 bases from J, with 10 bases between. The CDR3 here is CASRMANQETQYF. The CDR3 DNA is TGTGCCAGCCGAATGGCGAACCAAGAGACCCAGTACTTC.

This chain joins TRBV5-4 and TRBJ1-1; D is undetermined. The CDR3 is made up of 14 amino acids. The V gene's germline CDR1 is SGHNT and CDR2 YYREEE (reference sequence). V was pared by 2 bases and J by 0 bases, with 8 bases between. CDR3 nucleotides: TGTGCCAGCAGCTTCCCCGCCGTGAACACTGAAGCTTTCTTT. It codes for CASSFPAVNTEAFF.

The chain has TRBV27 and TRBJ1-2, with D maybe TRBD1 (5 bases). There are 15 residues in the CDR3. Deletions cut 1 base from V and 3 bases from J, with 12 bases between. The germline CDR1 and CDR2 sequences are MNHEY and SMNVEV (reference sequence). The CDR3 loop is CASSLWGGADYGYTF. The CDR3 DNA follows: TGTGCCAGCAGTTTATGGGGAGGGGCCGACTATGGCTACACCTTC.

The gene calls are TRBV7-9 and TRBJ2-1; TRBD1 aligns across 8 bases. The junction had 3 bases not matched to a gene; V was cut back by 5 bases and J by 0 bases. This CDR3 contains 15 residues. CDR1 is SEHNR, CDR2 FQNEAQ, per germline (reference sequence). In DNA form, the CDR3 reads TGTGCCAGCAGCCGAACAGGGGGCTCCTACAATGAGCAGTTCTTC. Its protein product is CASSRTGGSYNEQFF.

The rearrangement uses TRBV7-9 and TRBJ2-1; no definite D call. The CDR3 extends over 16 amino acids. The V end was cut by 5 bases, the J end by 6 bases, with 20 bases between. Germline CDR1 reads SEHNR; CDR2 reads FQNEAQ (reference sequence). The CDR3 reads CASSPPLAVTGNEQFF. For the CDR3, the DNA is TGTGCCAGCAGCCCCCCATTGGCGGTCACGGGCAATGAGCAGTTCTTC. Using reference TRBV7-9 and TRBJ2-1 for the parts outside the CDR3, the full variable domain is DTGVSQNPRHKITKRGQNVTFRCDPISEHNRLYWYRQTLGQGPEFLTYFQNEAQLEKSRLLSDRFSAERPKGSFSTLEIQRTEQGDSAMYLCASSPPLAVTGNEQFFGPGTRLTVL.

The DNA of the CDR3 is TGTGCCAGCAGGGGACAGAACTACGGCGGGCAGTACTTC. Residues: CASRGQNYGGQYF. The chain links TRBV2 to TRBJ2-7, with 7 bases identical to TRBD1. The CDR3 loop spans 13 amino acids. The V gene end was trimmed by 6 bases and the J gene end by 9 bases; junction bases not matched to a gene: 11. Germline V lookup: CDR1 SNHLY, CDR2 FYNNEI.

V usage is TRBV29-1 and J usage is TRBJ2-3; TRBD2 is a possible D gene (6 bases). V lost 5 bases and J lost 2, with 11 bases in between. The CDR3 extends over 13 amino acids. Germline CDR1 is SQVTM and CDR2 is ANQGSEA. CDR3: CSVYGGFTDTQYF. The DNA for the CDR3 is TGCAGCGTTTATGGGGGGTTCACAGATACGCAGTATTTT.

The V gene is TRBV7-6, the J gene TRBJ1-1; D ambiguous. V was clipped by 2 bases and J by 1 base, with 5 bases between them. Per germline, CDR1 SGHVS and CDR2 FNYEAQ. The length of the CDR3 is 13 residues. CDR3 sequence: CASSLTENTEAFF. DNA for the CDR3: TGTGCCAGCAGCTTAACCGAGAACACTGAAGCTTTCTTT.